Described below is a single T cell receptor (beta chain) sequence and its context. Its antigen is undetermined. This entry is derived from a study of cytomegalovirus exposure and HLA in healthy donors. With 60 Vbeta and 13 Jbeta primers, the PCR was carried out. Measured with immunoSEQ multiplex PCR; TCRdb has only the in-frame clones, and not every one. The sample includes 150,000 to 200,000 clones, about 84% of them seen just once. Study-wide results and caveats: Researchers reported in a later analysis that a missense DCLRE1C variant was tied to TCR beta V- and J-gene trimming. HLA restriction was apparent for most CMV-associated TCR beta chains in a later analysis.

The CDR3 runs 14 residues. CDR1 and CDR2 (germline): SNHLY, FYNNEI. The V and J ends lost 5 bases and 5 bases respectively, with 12 bases between them. This chain joins TRBV2 and TRBJ1-4; TRBD1 is a possible D gene (6 bases). The sequencing input was PBMCs. This receptor was taken from a woman between 25 and 40 years old in good health and CMV-seropositive. The CDR3 sequence is CASSLTGANEKLFF. The CDR3 DNA sequence: TGTGCCAGCAGTCTGACAGGTGCCAATGAAAAACTGTTTTTT. The full variable domain, completed using reference TRBV2 and TRBJ1-4, is EPEVTQTPSHQVTQMGQEVILRCVPISNHLYFYWYRQILGQKVEFLVSFYNNEISEKSEIFDDQFSVERPDGSNFTLKIRSTKLEDSAMYFCASSLTGANEKLFFGSGTQLSVL.